The 25 T cell receptor beta chains reported below all come from one sample, sequenced in a study of glioma-infiltrating T cells after dendritic cell vaccination. Time point meaning: after dendritic cell vaccination, including at tumor progression/relapse. The data were produced by immunoSEQ multiplex PCR, yet TCRdb's version contains in-frame clones alone and is incomplete. The sample has 90,000 to 95,000 clones; about 81% are singletons. The source was blood, collected after dendritic cell vaccination. All receptors come from a human donor with glioblastoma.

The chain is built from TRBV5-1 and TRBJ2-1; the match to TRBD2 covers 8 bases. Trimming took 4 bases from V and 5 from J; bases not matched to a gene: 5. The CDR3 spans 14 residues. CDR1 and CDR2 from the germline V gene are SGHRS and YFSETQ. DNA of the CDR3: TGCGCCAGCAGCCCCCGACTAGCGAACAATGAGCAGTTCTTC. Residues: CASSPRLANNEQFF.

This clone has a handful of counts. The chain employs TRBV7-8 and TRBJ2-7, with 9 positions matching TRBD2. V shed 5 bases, J shed 5 bases, and the junction held 10 bases outside the gene matches. In germline, CDR1 is SGHVS, CDR2 FQNEAQ. The CDR3 has 15 residues. Here the CDR3 reads CASSKMIGLAHEQYF. The DNA for the CDR3 is TGTGCCAGCAGCAAGATGATCGGACTAGCGCACGAGCAGTACTTC.

The chain joins TRBV7-2 to TRBJ1-1; weak D call: TRBD1 (6 bases). Germline loops: CDR1 SGHTA, CDR2 FQGNSA. The CDR3 is made up of 15 amino acids. The germline V and J ends were trimmed by 3 bases and 0 bases, with 11 bases remaining between them. CDR3: CASSFGGAMNTEAFF. In DNA, the CDR3 is TGTGCCAGCAGCTTCGGGGGGGCGATGAACACTGAAGCTTTCTTT.

The rearrangement uses TRBV30 and TRBJ2-1; D not resolved. Germline assignment: CDR1 GTSNPN and CDR2 SVGIG (reference sequence). Between the trimmed V and J ends, which lost 0 bases and 7 bases, there was a span of 7 bases. This CDR3 is built from 12 residues. The CDR3 region is CAWSVPGNEQFF. The CDR3 DNA reads as TGTGCCTGGAGTGTTCCCGGTAATGAGCAGTTCTTC.

The chain uses TRBV6-5 and TRBJ2-3, with TRBD1 identical over 7 bases. CDR1 and CDR2 (germline): MNHEY, SVGAGI. The length of the CDR3 is 14 residues. The junction had 9 bases not matched to a gene; V was cut back by 6 bases and J by 6 bases. The CDR3 spells CASSDNDRADTQYF. CDR3 sequence (DNA): TGTGCCAGCAGCGATAACGACAGGGCTGATACGCAGTATTTT.

This chain uses TRBV5-1 with TRBJ2-1; 11 nucleotides agree with TRBD1. Germline V gives CDR1 SGHRS, CDR2 YFSETQ. The CDR3 loop spans 15 amino acids. V lost 0 bases to trimming and J lost 9 bases; unmatched junction nucleotides: 5. CDR3 protein: CASSLEGTGGTEQFF. The CDR3 DNA reads TGCGCCAGCAGCTTGGAGGGGACAGGGGGGACTGAGCAGTTCTTC.

The chain joins TRBV25-1 to TRBJ2-7, with D uncertain. CDR3 length: 15 amino acids. V gave up 5 bases and J gave up 0 bases, with 14 bases separating them. CDR1 is MGHDK and CDR2 is SYGVNS in the germline V gene. The CDR3 protein is CASSSPGDLSYEQYF. The CDR3 region has the DNA TGTGCCAGCAGTTCGCCCGGAGACCTCTCCTACGAGCAGTACTTC.

This rearrangement joins TRBV6-5 to TRBJ2-2; D perhaps matches TRBD1 (6 bases). The CDR3 extends over 16 amino acids. With 0 bases removed from V and 3 bases from J, the gap between germline ends came to 11 bases. Germline lookup yields CDR1 MNHEY and CDR2 SVGAGI. The DNA of the CDR3 is TGTGCCAGCAGTTACTCCACAGGGTCACACACCGGGGAGCTGTTTTTT. Amino acid sequence: CASSYSTGSHTGELFF.

The rearrangement uses TRBV7-9 and TRBJ2-1, with 7 bases aligning to TRBD1. CDR1 is SEHNR, CDR2 FQNEAQ, per germline (reference sequence). The J segment lost 4 bases and the V segment lost 4 bases, leaving 1 base of the junction unmatched. This CDR3 has 13 residues. The CDR3 DNA reads TGTGCCAGCAGCTCGGGACAGTACAATGAGCAGTTCTTC. Translated, it gives CASSSGQYNEQFF.

The V and J genes are TRBV18 and TRBJ1-5; tentatively, D is TRBD1 (6 bases). The CDR3 runs to 13 residues. V was shortened by 1 base and J by 8 bases, with 9 bases between the two germline ends. CDR1 KGHSH and CDR2 LQKENI come from the germline V gene. The chain's CDR3 is CASSPRTEEPQHF. The CDR3 DNA reads as TGTGCCAGCTCACCACGGACAGAGGAGCCCCAGCATTTT.

This clone was detected only once. The gene calls are TRBV29-1 and TRBJ2-7; 7 bases agree with TRBD1. The CDR3 loop spans 14 amino acids. Trimming at V came to 7 bases and at J to 0 bases, leaving 9 bases not matched to a gene. The germline gives CDR1 SQVTM, CDR2 ANQGSEA. The CDR3 DNA reads TGCAGCGCCGAGAGGGGGACAGCCTCCTACGAGCAGTACGTC. Translating it yields CSAERGTASYEQYV.

The chain is built from TRBV18 and TRBJ1-1; D unresolved. Germline V CDR1 and CDR2: KGHSH, LQKENI. V lost 1 base to trimming and J lost 1 base, with 10 bases between them. This CDR3 is 15 amino acids long. The CDR3: CASSPLPTGNTEAFF. CDR3 coding DNA: TGTGCCAGCTCACCACTTCCGACGGGGAACACTGAAGCTTTCTTT.

Written as DNA, the CDR3 is TGTGCCAGCAGTAAACGGGAGGGGGGGGCAGAGACCCAGTACTTC. This translates into CASSKREGGAETQYF. V gene TRBV2 combines with J gene TRBJ2-5; 8 positions match TRBD2. The CDR3 is 15 residues long. Germline V gene lookup returns CDR1 SNHLY and CDR2 FYNNEI. The V segment lost 5 bases and the J segment 4 bases; nucleotides outside the gene matches: 9.

This clone showed up just once. The chain links TRBV30 to TRBJ2-3; 8 nucleotides match TRBD1. J was trimmed by 4 bases and V by 2 bases; bases with no gene match: 8. CDR1 GTSNPN and CDR2 SVGIG come from the germline V gene (reference sequence). This CDR3 has 15 amino acids. This chain's CDR3 is CAWSLRPTGADTQYF. CDR3 bases: TGTGCCTGGAGTTTACGCCCGACAGGGGCAGATACGCAGTATTTT.

The V gene is TRBV7-2, the J gene TRBJ2-3; D is undetermined. Germline CDR1 reads SGHTA; CDR2 reads FQGNSA. The V gene lost 4 bases and the J gene lost 3 bases, with 11 bases spanning the gap. The CDR3 is 14 amino acids. CDR3 region: CASSSRIGTDTQYF. CDR3 DNA: TGTGCCAGCAGCTCCAGGATTGGTACAGATACGCAGTATTTT.

The chain carries TRBV7-2 and TRBJ1-5; TRBD1 might be the D (5 bases). CDR3 length: 16 residues. Germline loops: CDR1 SGHTA, CDR2 FQGNSA. Trimming cost V 3 bases and J 0 bases, with 12 bases left between them. CDR3 residues: CASSFGGASSNQPQHF. The DNA for the CDR3 is TGTGCCAGCAGCTTCGGCGGGGCCTCTAGCAATCAGCCCCAGCATTTT.

The CDR3 DNA reads TGTGCCAGCAGCCGGGGGACAGGGGGCCCATACGAGCAGTACTTC. Translation: CASSRGTGGPYEQYF. This sequence joins TRBV6-5 and TRBJ2-7; 12 nucleotides agree with TRBD1. The CDR3 is 15 amino acids. V shed 6 bases and J 4 bases; nucleotides not matched to a gene: 7. The germline CDR1 and CDR2 sequences are MNHEY and SVGAGI.

The chain uses TRBV4-1 and TRBJ2-5, with TRBD1 matching over 7 bases. The CDR3 loop spans 16 amino acids. After removal of 0 bases from V and 1 base from J, the junction contained 5 bases not matched to a gene. Germline assignment: CDR1 MGHRA and CDR2 YSYEKL. CDR3 amino acids: CASSQESPGGQETQYF. The DNA of the CDR3 is TGCGCCAGCAGCCAAGAATCCCCAGGGGGCCAAGAGACCCAGTACTTC.

This chain connects TRBV19 to TRBJ1-2, with TRBD1 identical over 8 bases. Per the germline V gene, CDR1 is LNHDA and CDR2 is SQIVND (reference sequence). With V trimmed by 2 bases and J by 2 bases, 4 bases remained unmatched. The CDR3 runs 15 residues. The CDR3 DNA follows: TGTGCCAGTAGTATATCCCGGACAGGGAACTATGGCTACACCTTC. Its protein product is CASSISRTGNYGYTF.

V and J are TRBV11-2 and TRBJ2-7; 11 nucleotides align to TRBD2. The CDR3 covers 14 residues. Trimming removed 5 bases from V and 5 bases from J; junction bases left unmatched: 5. Germline V CDR1 and CDR2: SGHAT, FQNNGV. The chain's CDR3 is CASSKLAGGNEQYF. CDR3 in DNA: TGTGCCAGCAGCAAGCTAGCGGGGGGAAACGAGCAGTACTTC. The full variable domain, rest sourced from reference TRBV11-2 and TRBJ2-7, is EAGVAQSPRYKIIEKRQSVAFWCNPISGHATLYWYQQILGQGPKLLIQFQNNGVVDDSQLPKDRFSAERLKGVDSTLKIQPAKLEDSAVYLCASSKLAGGNEQYFGPGTRLTVT.

The V gene is TRBV11-2, the J gene TRBJ2-5; 9 bases agree with TRBD2. The trim removed 1 base at V and 5 bases at J, leaving 8 bases unmatched. CDR3 size: 16 residues. Looked up from germline, CDR1 is SGHAT and CDR2 is FQNNGV. The CDR3 nucleotides are TGTGCCAGCAGCTTAGTCCGCGGACTAGCGCGGGAGACCCAGTACTTC. Amino acid sequence: CASSLVRGLARETQYF.

J is TRBJ2-1 and V is TRBV18; 7 nucleotides match TRBD2. V lost 1 base, J lost 5 bases, and 5 bases stayed unmatched. Germline CDR1 and CDR2: KGHSH and LQKENI. The CDR3 runs to 15 residues. CDR3 coding DNA: TGTGCCAGCTCACCACGGGCTAGCGGAAACAATGAGCAGTTCTTC. It specifies CASSPRASGNNEQFF.

The chain has TRBV27 and TRBJ2-2; D ambiguous. The germline gives CDR1 MNHEY, CDR2 SMNVEV (reference sequence). The V end lost 3 bases, the J end lost 5 bases, and 13 bases lay between the germline ends. The CDR3 length is 15 residues. Here the CDR3 reads CASSLAFPLTGELFF. CDR3 coding DNA: TGTGCCAGCAGTTTGGCATTCCCCCTGACCGGGGAGCTGTTTTTT.

This chain joins TRBV6-1 and TRBJ2-7; D remains unclear. The CDR3 consists of 13 residues. Germline assignment: CDR1 MNHNS and CDR2 SASEGT. The germline V and J ends were trimmed by 2 bases and 7 bases, with 12 bases remaining between them. The CDR3 DNA follows: TGTGCCAGCAGTGAAATCGAGAACCTAGAGCAGTACGTC. Encoded protein: CASSEIENLEQYV.

J is TRBJ1-1 and V is TRBV9; 8 nucleotides match TRBD1. The CDR3 is made up of 14 amino acids. Germline V gene data show CDR1 as SGDLS and CDR2 as YYNGEE. The V gene end was trimmed by 3 bases and the J gene end by 7 bases; junction bases not matched to a gene: 8. The CDR3 reads CASSARQGPIEAFF. DNA of the CDR3: TGTGCCAGCAGCGCACGACAGGGGCCAATTGAAGCTTTCTTT.